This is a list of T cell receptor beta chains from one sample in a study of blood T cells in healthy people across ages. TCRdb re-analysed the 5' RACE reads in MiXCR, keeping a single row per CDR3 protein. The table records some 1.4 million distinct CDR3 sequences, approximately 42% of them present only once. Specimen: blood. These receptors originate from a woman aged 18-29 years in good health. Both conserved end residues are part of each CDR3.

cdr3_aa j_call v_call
CASSGERDRAGTNYGYTF TRBJ1-2 TRBV9
CAIGQGQAGANVLTF TRBJ2-6 TRBV10-3
CAISKTGGFYEQYF TRBJ2-7 TRBV10-3
CASSSPGGIDTQYF TRBJ2-3 TRBV11-2
CASSPGDFPTYEQFF TRBJ2-1 TRBV4-1
CSAPGTRQSIYNEQFF TRBJ2-1 TRBV20-1
CASGAMGAVNTGELFF TRBJ2-2 TRBV27
CTSNEKRTSGGNDEQYF . TRBV1
CASSPRSAGYNEQFF TRBJ2-1 TRBV9
CASSPAGDYTDRQYF TRBJ2-3 TRBV2
CASSVGGVEGYTF TRBJ1-2 TRBV7-2
CASSPVAFGDRPKDTQYF TRBJ2-3 TRBV2
CSVDVGTTYNEQFF TRBJ2-1 TRBV29-1
CASSGGAARDYGYTF TRBJ1-2 TRBV9
CASSPRDRESAGANVLTF TRBJ2-6 TRBV6-1
CASNRGLAASYEQYF TRBJ2-7 TRBV6-2/TRBV6-3
CSASEPLTGYNEQFF TRBJ2-1 TRBV20-1
CAAGGTPLNEQFF TRBJ2-1 TRBV12-3/TRBV12-4
CAISADSYEQYF TRBJ2-7 TRBV10-3
CASSPIDRGDTEAFF TRBJ1-1 TRBV14
CASNHETYNEQYF . TRBV2
CASSLAGTSGGANHEQFF TRBJ2-1 TRBV27
CATSRGGGFQPQHF TRBJ1-5 TRBV15
CSVVRQSYTEAFF TRBJ1-1 TRBV29-1
CASFGGEAGANVLTF TRBJ2-6 TRBV28
CSARSGRGTDTEAFF TRBJ1-1 TRBV20-1
CSAVGGADTQYF TRBJ2-3 TRBV20-1
CASSYVGDLQGRNTEAFF TRBJ1-1 TRBV6-5
CASSESSGRGYNEQFF TRBJ2-1 TRBV10-1
CAWTGNYGYTF TRBJ1-2 TRBV30
CATSIVGQDNEQFF TRBJ2-1 TRBV15
CASSQAAGQGTPNEQYF TRBJ2-5 TRBV7-9
CASRSQGRGETQYF . TRBV28
CASSVQGVGNSPLHF TRBJ1-6 TRBV12-3/TRBV12-4
CASWDRAYEQYF TRBJ2-7 TRBV27
CASSLVSRGGEKLFF TRBJ1-4 TRBV27
CSARDFAAQGRGSPLHF TRBJ1-6 TRBV20-1
CSARDLRASRESEQYF TRBJ2-7 TRBV20-1
CASSLGAGTGFETQYF TRBJ2-5 TRBV4-1
CASGLREASYEQYF TRBJ2-7 TRBV21-1
CASSNGPWYEQYF TRBJ2-7 TRBV28
CASSLTMGNCGYTF TRBJ1-2 TRBV7-9
CASSLDSAGSLRNTIYF TRBJ1-3 TRBV5-1
CASSFGQAVPYEQYF TRBJ2-7 TRBV5-1
CASSLGGSGREQYF TRBJ2-7 TRBV12-3/TRBV12-4
CASSLGLAIETQYF TRBJ2-5 TRBV12-3/TRBV12-4
CASSQESGLGSAADTQYF TRBJ2-3 TRBV4-2
CASSYSGALQETQYF TRBJ2-5 TRBV6-5
CASSPKEPSGGPSHRYF TRBJ2-3 TRBV13
CASSVLETGDSRYF TRBJ2-7 TRBV2
CASSPTDRDSYEQYF TRBJ2-7 TRBV28